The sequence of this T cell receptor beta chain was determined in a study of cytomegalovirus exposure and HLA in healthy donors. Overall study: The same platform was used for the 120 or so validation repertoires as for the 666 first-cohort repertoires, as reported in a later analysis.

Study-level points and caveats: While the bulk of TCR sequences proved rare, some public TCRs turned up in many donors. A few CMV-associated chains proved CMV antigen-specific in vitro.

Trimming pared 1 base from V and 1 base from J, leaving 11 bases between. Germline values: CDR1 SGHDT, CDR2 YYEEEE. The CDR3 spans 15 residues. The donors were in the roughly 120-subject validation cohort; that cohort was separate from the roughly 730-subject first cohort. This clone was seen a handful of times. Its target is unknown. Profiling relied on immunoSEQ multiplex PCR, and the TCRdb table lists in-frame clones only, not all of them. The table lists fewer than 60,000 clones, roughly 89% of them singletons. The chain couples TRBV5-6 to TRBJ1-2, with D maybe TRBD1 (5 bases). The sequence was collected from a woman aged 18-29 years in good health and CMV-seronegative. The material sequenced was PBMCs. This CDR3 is CASSLWQGLNYGYTF. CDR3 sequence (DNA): TGTGCCAGCAGCTTGTGGCAGGGTCTTAACTATGGCTACACCTTC.